This T cell receptor beta chain was found in a study of blood T cell repertoires in COVID-19. Study context: In each case, the material was cDNA or gDNA derived from T cells, B-cell-depleted T cells, or PBMCs.

The CDR3 loop spans 15 amino acids. Trimming at V came to 7 bases and at J to 1 base, leaving 4 bases not matched to a gene. Germline CDR1 and CDR2: KGHDR and SFDVKD. In its sample, this clone was seen once. Original processing methods: Estimates of nucleated cell counts were drawn from the amplification of reference gene primers. Some clones are missing from TCRdb's copy, which holds only in-frame ones; the method was immunoSEQ multiplex PCR. That table furnishes V, J and clone size, whereas the DNA furnished D and trimming. The sample yields some 60,000 clones, 70% to 90% seen once. Source material: peripheral blood. The chain is built from TRBV24-1 and TRBJ2-2; the match to TRBD2 covers 8 bases. The clonotype was recovered from a man aged 70-80 years with acute or convalescent COVID-19. The CDR3 loop is CATSGGGLNTGELFF. The CDR3 DNA sequence: TGTGCCACCAGCGGCGGGGGGCTGAACACCGGGGAGCTGTTTTTT.